This T cell receptor (beta chain) was sequenced in a study of post-analysis software for immune sequencing data. This clonotype was seen only a few times. Antigen: not known. This CDR3 spans 15 amino acids. The ends were cut back, 5 bases at V and 2 bases at J, with 16 bases in the middle. The germline CDR1 and CDR2 sequences are SGHKS and YYEKEE (reference sequence). Findings and limits, study-wide: When compared against controls, multiple sclerosis patients showed significantly lower normalized Chao1 diversity. Elevated frequency relative to controls characterized roughly five TRBV segments in patients, TRBV5-6, TRBV5-1 and TRBV20-1 among them.

Each TCR beta cDNA library carried unique molecular identifiers. TCRdb called the PCR reads again in MiXCR, with one record for every CDR3 protein. The sample holds roughly 870,000 distinct CDR3 sequences, approximately 50% seen once. The J gene is TRBJ2-5, the V gene TRBV5-5; D perhaps matches TRBD1 (6 bases). This clonotype was sampled from a girl between 10 and 17 years old with multiple sclerosis. What was sequenced was blood. The CDR3 DNA reads as TGTGCCAGCAGTGTACCCCTGGACAGTCAAGAGACCCAGTACTTC. Its protein is CASSVPLDSQETQYF.